The 30 T cell receptor beta chains in this list originate from one sample, sequenced in a study of T-cell memory formation after mild COVID-19. A single record per CDR3 protein comes from TCRdb applying MiXCR to the 5' RACE reads. The sample has 550,000 to 700,000 distinct CDR3 sequences; about a sixth are singletons. Input material: PBMCs or a T cell subset sorted from them (not recorded which). These receptors were obtained from an adult woman who had mild COVID-19 (a few samples of this study predate the infection). Cell type and time point are not known.

This clonotype was found a few times. The chain employs TRBV20-1 and TRBJ2-7; possibly TRBD1 for D (7 bases). This CDR3 is 11 amino acids long. Germline loops: CDR1 DFQATT, CDR2 SNEGSKA (reference sequence). Trimming took off 4 bases at V and 7 bases at J, with 11 bases between the two ends. CDR3 bases: TGCAGTGCTACCCAGGGGGGAGAGCAGTACTTC. Protein product: CSATQGGEQYF.

The rearrangement joins TRBV5-1 to TRBJ2-1; no clear D gene. V was cut by 0 bases and J by 5 bases, with 12 bases left in between. Germline loops: CDR1 SGHRS, CDR2 YFSETQ. The CDR3 is made up of 15 amino acids. This CDR3 is CASSLEARHNNEQFF. CDR3 DNA: TGCGCCAGCAGCTTGGAGGCGCGGCATAACAATGAGCAGTTCTTC.

The chain recombines TRBV20-1 with TRBJ2-7; tentative D call: TRBD1 (6 bases). Germline CDR1 reads DFQATT; CDR2 reads SNEGSKA (reference sequence). Trimming shortened V by 1 base and J by 2 bases, and 12 bases separated the two germline ends. CDR3 length: 14 amino acids. In DNA, the CDR3 is TGCAGTGCTAGAGCCAGGGGCAGGACCTACGAGCAGTACTTC. This sequence encodes CSARARGRTYEQYF.

This clonotype has more than one count but fewer than ten. The J gene is TRBJ2-1, the V gene TRBV29-1, with 8 positions matching TRBD2. There are 15 residues in the CDR3. J gave up 6 bases and V 2 bases, and 9 bases lay outside the gene matches. Germline assignment: CDR1 SQVTM and CDR2 ANQGSEA. CDR3 region: CSVERTGGPPNEQFF. The CDR3 DNA follows: TGCAGCGTTGAAAGAACGGGGGGGCCACCCAATGAGCAGTTCTTC.

This clonotype has more than one count but fewer than ten. The genes are TRBV18 and TRBJ2-5; D might be TRBD2 (7 bases). The CDR3 spans 16 residues. Looked up from germline, CDR1 is KGHSH and CDR2 is LQKENI. Trimming pared 3 bases from V and 7 bases from J, leaving 21 bases between. Written as DNA, the CDR3 is TGTGCCAGCTCACCGGGGGCTAGCGGTTTACATACGACCCAGTACTTC. Its protein is CASSPGASGLHTTQYF.

In this sample, this clonotype turned up a few times. The CDR3 sequence is CASSYQAPVEAFF. The DNA for the CDR3 is TGTGCCAGCAGTTACCAGGCCCCGGTCGAAGCTTTCTTT. The chain uses TRBV6-2 or TRBV6-3 and TRBJ1-1; D is undetermined. V shed 2 bases and J shed 8 bases, with 12 bases lying between them. The CDR3 loop spans 13 amino acids. The germline V gene has CDR1 MNHEY and CDR2 SVGEGT.

This clonotype was seen only a few times. The rearrangement joins TRBV5-6 to TRBJ2-7; D may correspond to TRBD1 or TRBD2 (5 bases each). Trimming pared 5 bases from V and 3 bases from J, leaving 15 bases between. CDR3 length: 14 amino acids. Germline CDR1 reads SGHDT; CDR2 reads YYEEEE. CDR3 region: CASSDGTAHYEQYF. The CDR3 coding sequence is TGTGCCAGCAGTGATGGGACGGCCCACTACGAGCAGTACTTC.

The chain couples TRBV29-1 to TRBJ1-1; D is uncertain. V was clipped by 7 bases and J by 0 bases, with 12 bases between them. CDR3 length equals 13 residues. Germline values: CDR1 SQVTM, CDR2 ANQGSEA. The CDR3 loop reads CSALGSLNTEAFF. The CDR3 DNA reads as TGCAGCGCGTTAGGATCACTGAACACTGAAGCTTTCTTT.

This clonotype was seen only a few times. V is TRBV30 and J is TRBJ2-1; no reliable D call. The CDR3 totals 16 residues. Trimming removed 0 bases from V and 3 bases from J, with 15 bases in between. Germline-derived CDR1 and CDR2 are GTSNPN and SVGIG (reference sequence). Written as DNA, the CDR3 is TGTGCCTGGAGTGTAAGACCCCGCTTGGACTACAATGAGCAGTTCTTC. Protein product: CAWSVRPRLDYNEQFF.

This clonotype has more than one count but fewer than ten. The chain is built from TRBV9 and TRBJ2-3; D unresolved. Germline loops: CDR1 SGDLS, CDR2 YYNGEE. V shed 0 bases and J shed 0 bases, with 11 bases lying between them. The CDR3 sequence is 16 residues long. The CDR3 here is CASSVGGSSSTDTQYF. DNA of the CDR3: TGTGCCAGCAGCGTAGGCGGTAGCTCTAGCACAGATACGCAGTATTTT.

The genes are TRBV11-3 and TRBJ2-5; TRBD2 is a possible D gene (6 bases). Germline CDR1 reads SGHNT; CDR2 reads YENEEA. Trimming shortened V by 3 bases and J by 3 bases, and 14 bases separated the two germline ends. This CDR3 has 15 amino acids. CDR3 nucleotides: TGTGCCAGCAGCTTGGGCGGGACGGTGAAAGAGACCCAGTACTTC. Translation: CASSLGGTVKETQYF.

The chain recombines TRBV29-1 with TRBJ1-2; D uncertain. Germline CDR1 and CDR2: SQVTM and ANQGSEA. The CDR3 has 13 residues. Trimming left V 7 bases short and J 4 bases short, with 16 bases between. In nucleotides, the CDR3 is TGCAGCGCTGCCCTGGACGGACGCTATGGCTACACCTTC. This translates into CSAALDGRYGYTF.

V gene TRBV5-1 combines with J gene TRBJ1-4, with 9 bases fitting TRBD1. This CDR3 is 15 amino acids long. Germline loops: CDR1 SGHRS, CDR2 YFSETQ. V was clipped by 4 bases and J by 5 bases; unmatched bases: 6. The CDR3 is CASSPGTGLNEKLFF. For the CDR3, the DNA is TGCGCCAGCAGCCCTGGGACAGGGTTAAATGAAAAACTGTTTTTT.

This chain uses TRBV7-6 with TRBJ2-3; D may be TRBD2 (6 bases). CDR3 length: 17 residues. Germline V lookup: CDR1 SGHVS, CDR2 FNYEAQ. V was trimmed by 1 base and J by 1 base, leaving 15 bases between them. CDR3: CASSLGTNAVGTDTQYF. CDR3 bases: TGTGCCAGCAGCTTAGGGACTAACGCGGTCGGCACAGATACGCAGTATTTT.

This clonotype was counted between two and nine times. The genes are TRBV27 and TRBJ1-1; 12 bases map to TRBD1. The V gene's germline CDR1 is MNHEY and CDR2 SMNVEV (reference sequence). The CDR3 is made up of 15 amino acids. J gave up 10 bases and V 3 bases, and 9 bases lay outside the gene matches. The DNA of the CDR3 is TGTGCCAGCAGTTTTTTAAGGGACAGGGGGCGTGGAGCTTTCTTT. Residues: CASSFLRDRGRGAFF.

The chain is built from TRBV15 and TRBJ2-2; 8 bases are a match to TRBD2. The CDR3 is made up of 17 amino acids. The V segment lost 0 bases and the J segment 6 bases; nucleotides outside the gene matches: 9. CDR1 and CDR2 from the germline V gene are LNHNV and YYDKDF (reference sequence). Here the CDR3 reads CATSRESSGGVAGELFF. CDR3 in DNA: TGTGCCACCAGCAGAGAGTCTTCCGGGGGGGTAGCCGGGGAGCTGTTTTTT.

The CDR3 coding sequence is TGCGCCAGCAGCTTGCCAGGGGGCCACGAGCAGTACTTC. Residues: CASSLPGGHEQYF. This chain links TRBV5-1 with TRBJ2-7; 8 bases match TRBD1. V lost 1 base to trimming and J lost 5 bases; unmatched junction nucleotides: 2. Germline CDR1 is SGHRS and CDR2 is YFSETQ. The CDR3 has 13 amino acids.

J is TRBJ2-1 and V is TRBV5-4; TRBD2 aligns across 8 bases. The germline CDR1 and CDR2 sequences are SGHNT and YYREEE (reference sequence). V gave up 3 bases and J gave up 4 bases; unmatched junction bases: 15. This CDR3 comprises 18 residues. CDR3 protein: CASSYKSSRGGGYNEQFF. The DNA for the CDR3 is TGTGCCAGCAGCTATAAATCATCGCGGGGCGGGGGGTACAATGAGCAGTTCTTC.

This clonotype was recorded a few times. The rearrangement joins TRBV2 to TRBJ2-7; a weak D match, TRBD2 (6 bases). The ends were cut back, 6 bases at V and 7 bases at J, with 19 bases in the middle. Germline V gene sequence: CDR1 SNHLY, CDR2 FYNNEI. This CDR3 is 14 amino acids long. The DNA of the CDR3 is TGTGCCAGCAGCCCATTCGGAGGGGCTGGGGAGCAGTACTTC. Translated: CASSPFGGAGEQYF.

The chain employs TRBV9 and TRBJ1-1; D ambiguous. The CDR3 is 14 residues long. Germline assignment: CDR1 SGDLS and CDR2 YYNGEE. The germline V and J ends were trimmed by 4 bases and 5 bases, with 15 bases remaining between them. The CDR3 protein is CASSPRAMDTEAFF. The CDR3 DNA follows: TGTGCCAGCAGCCCCCGGGCCATGGATACTGAAGCTTTCTTT. Supplemented by reference TRBV9 and TRBJ1-1, the full variable domain reads DSGVTQTPKHLITATGQRVTLRCSPRSGDLSVYWYQQSLDQGLQFLIQYYNGEERAKGNILERFSAQQFPDLHSELNLSSLELGDSALYFCASSPRAMDTEAFFGQGTRLTVV.

This clonotype turned up a few times. The J gene is TRBJ2-7, the V gene TRBV4-2; perhaps D is TRBD1 or TRBD2 (6 bases each). CDR3 length: 15 amino acids. V was trimmed by 3 bases and J by 1 base, leaving 13 bases between them. Germline V gene data show CDR1 as LGHNA and CDR2 as YNFKEQ. This CDR3 reads CASSHRGQGSYEQYF. The CDR3 region has the DNA TGTGCCAGCAGCCACCGGGGGCAGGGTTCCTACGAGCAGTACTTC.

The chain carries TRBV6-5 and TRBJ2-7; TRBD2 aligns across 11 bases. CDR1 and CDR2 (germline): MNHEY, SVGAGI. V lost 9 bases and J lost 7; bases outside the gene matches: 11. CDR3 length: 14 amino acids. The DNA of the CDR3 is TGTGCCAGTGGGGGTAGCGGGAGGGGAGGTGAGCAGTACTTC. Protein sequence: CASGGSGRGGEQYF.

A few counts support this clonotype. The rearrangement links TRBV7-6 to TRBJ2-5, with a tentative D call TRBD2 (5 bases). The germline V and J ends were trimmed by 3 bases and 3 bases, with 11 bases remaining between them. Germline CDR1 is SGHVS and CDR2 is FNYEAQ. CDR3 length equals 14 residues. Written as DNA, the CDR3 is TGTGCCAGCAGCTTGGGCGGGCCCAAAGAGACCCAGTACTTC. Translated: CASSLGGPKETQYF.

This rearrangement joins TRBV4-3 to TRBJ2-7; unclear D gene. CDR1 is LGHNA and CDR2 is YSLEER in the germline V gene. The length of the CDR3 is 15 residues. Trimming removed 1 base at V and 3 bases at J, with 13 bases between. CDR3 bases: TGCGCCAGCAGCCAAGCCTGGTCCCCCCTCTACGAGCAGTACTTC. This sequence encodes CASSQAWSPLYEQYF.

This clonotype was counted only a few times. V is TRBV15 and J is TRBJ2-6; D ambiguous. Germline CDR1 LNHNV, CDR2 YYDKDF (reference sequence). Between the trimmed V and J ends, which lost 0 bases and 2 bases, there was a span of 8 bases. The CDR3 sequence is 16 residues long. CDR3 nucleotides: TGTGCCACCAGCAGAGATGTTAGCACTGGGGCCAACGTCCTGACTTTC. Amino acid sequence: CATSRDVSTGANVLTF.

This clonotype was observed a handful of times. The V gene is TRBV12-3 or TRBV12-4, the J gene TRBJ2-1, with 10 nucleotides matching TRBD1. V was clipped by 5 bases and J by 5 bases; unmatched bases: 6. The CDR3 loop spans 15 amino acids. This chain's CDR3 is CASSPQDRGDNEQFF. The DNA for the CDR3 is TGTGCCAGCAGTCCGCAGGACAGGGGGGACAATGAGCAGTTCTTC.

The V and J genes are TRBV12-3 or TRBV12-4 and TRBJ2-7; D is unclear. V was clipped by 2 bases and J by 0 bases, with 11 bases between them. The CDR3 loop spans 15 amino acids. The CDR3 here is CASSLFTAHSYEQYF. In DNA form, the CDR3 reads TGTGCCAGCAGTTTATTTACAGCTCACTCCTACGAGCAGTACTTC.

Only a few counts were recorded for this clonotype. The V gene is TRBV7-2, the J gene TRBJ2-1; 9 bases match TRBD2. This CDR3 region has 15 residues. Germline V gives CDR1 SGHTA, CDR2 FQGNSA. V was clipped by 4 bases and J by 3 bases; unmatched bases: 4. The CDR3 region has the DNA TGTGCCAGCAGCTCGACTAGCGGAGTCTACAATGAGCAGTTCTTC. Protein product: CASSSTSGVYNEQFF.

This clonotype was observed a few times. The rearrangement joins TRBV7-9 to TRBJ1-5, with unresolved D. Germline CDR1 SEHNR, CDR2 FQNEAQ (reference sequence). V dropped 4 bases and J dropped 6 bases, with 7 bases sitting between them. There are 12 residues in the CDR3. CDR3 coding DNA: TGTGCCAGCAGCTACCTCTCTCAGCCCCAGCATTTT. It encodes CASSYLSQPQHF.

V usage is TRBV3-1 and J usage is TRBJ1-6; D call uncertain. Per the germline V gene, CDR1 is LGHDT and CDR2 is YNNKEL (reference sequence). The CDR3 loop spans 15 amino acids. The V gene lost 1 base and the J gene lost 9 bases, with 13 bases spanning the gap. This CDR3 is CASSQGSKHVSPLHF. Written as DNA, the CDR3 is TGTGCCAGCAGCCAAGGCTCCAAGCACGTTTCACCCCTCCACTTT.